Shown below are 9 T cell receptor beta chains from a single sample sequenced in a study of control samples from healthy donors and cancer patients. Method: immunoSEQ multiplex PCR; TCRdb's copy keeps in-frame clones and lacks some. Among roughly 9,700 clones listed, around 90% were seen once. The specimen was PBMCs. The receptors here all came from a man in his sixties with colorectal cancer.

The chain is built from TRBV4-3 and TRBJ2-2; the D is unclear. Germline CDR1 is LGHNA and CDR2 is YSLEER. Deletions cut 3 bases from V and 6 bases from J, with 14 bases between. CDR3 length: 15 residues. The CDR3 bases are TGCGCCAGCAGCCACGTTTTAGGATTGGCCGGGGAGCTGTTTTTT. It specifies CASSHVLGLAGELFF.

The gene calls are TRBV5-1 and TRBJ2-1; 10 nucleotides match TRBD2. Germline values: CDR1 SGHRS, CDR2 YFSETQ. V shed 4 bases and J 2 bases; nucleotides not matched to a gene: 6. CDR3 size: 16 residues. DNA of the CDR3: TGCGCCAGCAGCCCTGAAGCGGGGGGGACCTACAATGAGCAGTTCTTC. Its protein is CASSPEAGGTYNEQFF. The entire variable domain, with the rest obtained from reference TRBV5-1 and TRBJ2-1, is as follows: KAGVTQTPRYLIKTRGQQVTLSCSPISGHRSVSWYQQTPGQGLQFLFEYFSETQRNKGNFPGRFSGRQFSNSRSEMNVSTLELGDSALYLCASSPEAGGTYNEQFFGPGTRLTVL.

CDR3 coding DNA: TGTGCCAGCAGCCCCGGGAGTACAGAACGTGAAGCTTTCTTT. Its protein product is CASSPGSTEREAFF. The chain uses TRBV5-6 and TRBJ1-1; no firm D call. V shed 4 bases and J shed 7 bases, with 17 bases lying between them. The CDR3 loop spans 14 amino acids. Germline CDR1 SGHDT, CDR2 YYEEEE.

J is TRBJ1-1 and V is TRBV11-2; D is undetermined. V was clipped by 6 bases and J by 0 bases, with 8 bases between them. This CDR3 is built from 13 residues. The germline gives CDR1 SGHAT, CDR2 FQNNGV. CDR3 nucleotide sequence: TGTGCCAGCAGACAGAGCATGAACACTGAAGCTTTCTTT. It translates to CASRQSMNTEAFF.

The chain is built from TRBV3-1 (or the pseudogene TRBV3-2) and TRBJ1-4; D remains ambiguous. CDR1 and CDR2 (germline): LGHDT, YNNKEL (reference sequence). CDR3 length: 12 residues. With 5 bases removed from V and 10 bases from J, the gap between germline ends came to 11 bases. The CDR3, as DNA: TGTGCCAGCAGCTCCCGGACGACAAAACTGTTTTTT. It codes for CASSSRTTKLFF.

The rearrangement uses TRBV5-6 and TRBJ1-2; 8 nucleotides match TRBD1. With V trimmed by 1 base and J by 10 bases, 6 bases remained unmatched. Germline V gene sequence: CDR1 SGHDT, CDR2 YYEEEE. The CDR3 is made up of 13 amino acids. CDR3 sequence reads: CASSLRTGWHYTF. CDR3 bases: TGTGCCAGCAGCTTGAGGACAGGGTGGCACTACACCTTC.

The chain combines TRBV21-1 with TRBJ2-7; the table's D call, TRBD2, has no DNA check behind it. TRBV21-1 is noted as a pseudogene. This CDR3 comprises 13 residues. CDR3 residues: CASPSSGSYEQYF. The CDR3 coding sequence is TGTGCCAGCCCCTCTAGCGGGAGCTACGAGCAGTACTTC.

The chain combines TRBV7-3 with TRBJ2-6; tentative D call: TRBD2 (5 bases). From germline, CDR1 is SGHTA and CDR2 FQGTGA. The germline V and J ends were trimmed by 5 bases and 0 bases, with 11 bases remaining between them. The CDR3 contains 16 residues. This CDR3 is CASSPLGSSGANVLTF. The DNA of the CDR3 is TGTGCCAGCAGCCCACTGGGGAGCTCTGGGGCCAACGTCCTGACTTTC.

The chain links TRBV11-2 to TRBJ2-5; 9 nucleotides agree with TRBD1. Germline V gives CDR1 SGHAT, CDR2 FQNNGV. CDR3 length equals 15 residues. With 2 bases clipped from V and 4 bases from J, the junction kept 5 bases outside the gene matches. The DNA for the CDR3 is TGTGCCAGCAGCTTAAAGGACAGGGGAGGAGAGACCCAGTACTTC. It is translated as CASSLKDRGGETQYF.